Following are 4 T cell receptor beta chains from one sample sequenced in a study of blood T cell repertoires in COVID-19. Data came from immunoSEQ multiplex PCR; TCRdb stores just in-frame clones and leaves some out. The table records 180,000 or so clones, over 80% of them present only once. The specimen sequenced was PBMCs or T cells enriched from blood (not recorded which). The source of these receptors is a woman aged 60-70 years who had recovered from COVID-19.

The chain has TRBV7-9 and TRBJ2-3; D is possibly TRBD2 (6 bases). The germline V and J ends were trimmed by 0 bases and 4 bases, with 11 bases remaining between them. The length of the CDR3 is 15 residues. Germline assignment: CDR1 SEHNR and CDR2 FQNEAQ (reference sequence). The CDR3 bases are TGTGCCAGCAGCTTAGCCAGCGGGCGATCAGATACGCAGTATTTT. Encoded protein: CASSLASGRSDTQYF.

This clone was picked up one time. This chain connects TRBV6-1 to TRBJ2-1, with TRBD2 identical over 7 bases. The CDR3 runs to 13 residues. The J segment lost 6 bases and the V segment lost 2 bases, leaving 1 base of the junction unmatched. The germline CDR1 and CDR2 sequences are MNHNS and SASEGT. The CDR3 region is CASSERGVNEQFF. The CDR3 coding sequence is TGTGCCAGCAGTGAACGGGGGGTCAATGAGCAGTTCTTC.

The chain joins TRBV28 to TRBJ1-3; D may be TRBD1 (5 bases). The V end lost 5 bases, the J end lost 8 bases, and 19 bases lay between the germline ends. CDR3 length equals 15 residues. Germline CDR1 is MDHEN and CDR2 is SYDVKM. CDR3 in DNA: TGTGCCAGCAGTACCCGGTTAGGCCTAGGGGACACCATATATTTT. Its protein is CASSTRLGLGDTIYF.

This chain links TRBV6-5 with TRBJ1-3, with 7 bases matching TRBD1. Germline values: CDR1 MNHEY, CDR2 SVGAGI. This CDR3 contains 15 residues. V lost 6 bases to trimming and J lost 0 bases; unmatched junction nucleotides: 5. In DNA, the CDR3 is TGTGCCAGCAGACCGGGGACAGACTCTGGAAACACCATATATTTT. Translated: CASRPGTDSGNTIYF.